This note documents a single T cell receptor beta chain sequence. What it binds is unknown. The sample belongs to a study of OX40 agonist ivuxolimab in advanced cancers. Study-level information: Averaging about 60 years in age, with a range of about 20 to 90, the cohort was approximately 87% male. General study points: Clonal expansion among partial responders at 0.1-3.0 mg/kg ranked near the lowest.

This CDR3 spans 15 amino acids. Germline V lookup: CDR1 SGDLS, CDR2 YYNGEE. J gave up 6 bases and V 0 bases, and 5 bases lay outside the gene matches. The assay was immunoSEQ multiplex PCR, and TCRdb's table has in-frame clones only and misses some. The table records around 70,000 clones, 85% of them present only once. The receptor comes from an adult with an advanced solid tumor such as melanoma, head and neck, liver or kidney cancer. The specimen comprised CD4+ or CD8+ T cells sorted from blood, sampled in a trial of the OX40 agonist ivuxolimab. V is TRBV9 and J is TRBJ2-7; 11 bases line up with TRBD2. CDR3 in amino acids: CASSVGGTSGGEQYF. CDR3 DNA: TGTGCCAGCAGCGTAGGGGGGACTAGCGGCGGCGAGCAGTACTTC.